This TCR beta chain was retrieved from a study of CD8+ T cells in alopecia areata. Lesional scalp tissue (obtained by punch biopsy) and peripheral blood were collected from alopecia areata patients. Starting from PBMCs, sorting isolated CD4+ and CD8+ T cells. Germline lookup yields CDR1 SGHAT and CDR2 FQDESV (reference sequence). V lost 5 bases to trimming and J lost 1 base, with 15 bases between them. This CDR3 contains 15 residues. This clone turned up a few times. Sequencing used cDNA as its template, made by extracting RNA and reverse transcribing it. The repertoire was sequenced with immunoSEQ multiplex PCR; TCRdb's copy has only in-frame clones and lacks some. The table records about 180,000 clones, 63% of them present only once.

The sample consisted of CD4+ T cells sorted from blood, taken at week 0. The genes are TRBV11-1 and TRBJ2-7; the D gene is possibly TRBD2 (6 bases). This clonotype was obtained from a human donor with alopecia areata. CDR3 nucleotides: TGTGCCAGCAGCCCGCGGGACGGGAGTTCCTACGAGCAGTACTTC. Amino acid sequence: CASSPRDGSSYEQYF.